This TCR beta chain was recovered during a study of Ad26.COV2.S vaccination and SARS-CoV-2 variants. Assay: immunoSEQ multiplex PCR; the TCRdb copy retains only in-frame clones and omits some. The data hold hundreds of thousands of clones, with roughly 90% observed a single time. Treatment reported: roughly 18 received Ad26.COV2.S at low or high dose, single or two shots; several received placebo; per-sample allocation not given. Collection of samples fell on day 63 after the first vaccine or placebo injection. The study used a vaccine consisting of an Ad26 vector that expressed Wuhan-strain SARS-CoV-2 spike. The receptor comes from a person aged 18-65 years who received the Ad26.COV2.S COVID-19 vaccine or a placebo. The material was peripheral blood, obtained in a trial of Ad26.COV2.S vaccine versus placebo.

CDR3: CASSQKGTGGIGAFF. CDR3 nucleotide sequence: TGTGCCAGCAGCCAAAAGGGAACAGGGGGCATAGGGGCTTTCTTT. The V call is TRBV3-1 (or the pseudogene TRBV3-2), the J call TRBJ1-1, with 9 bases fitting TRBD1. J lost 11 bases, V lost 2 bases, and 12 bases had no gene match. The CDR3 extends over 15 amino acids. The germline V gene encodes CDR1 LGHDT and CDR2 YNNKEL (reference sequence).